This T cell receptor beta chain was obtained from a study of T cells in localized non-small cell lung cancer. Overall study findings and caveats: Within adjacent lung there appeared a median approximately 62 of the top 100 tumor clones. Longer survival (overall) was linked to higher T cell density in blood. Tumor trailed uninvolved adjacent lung in T cell clonality, which peaked there. Investigators sequenced only a single tumor region, leaving heterogeneity possible.

In germline, CDR1 is MDHEN, CDR2 SYDVKM. This CDR3 is 13 amino acids long. Trimming pared 5 bases from V and 1 base from J, leaving 8 bases between. Comment on this clone: Its antigen remains unknown.

The method was immunoSEQ multiplex PCR; TCRdb's version includes in-frame clones alone and lacks a portion of them. The sample lists about 52,000 clones; approximately 86% were seen once. This clonotype was obtained from a female donor with stage II lung adenocarcinoma. The chain employs TRBV28 and TRBJ1-1; no firm D call. This specimen was PBMCs, taken before any cancer treatment. CDR3 sequence: CASSNGRNTEAFF. The CDR3, as DNA: TGTGCCAGCAGTAACGGCAGGAACACTGAAGCTTTCTTT.